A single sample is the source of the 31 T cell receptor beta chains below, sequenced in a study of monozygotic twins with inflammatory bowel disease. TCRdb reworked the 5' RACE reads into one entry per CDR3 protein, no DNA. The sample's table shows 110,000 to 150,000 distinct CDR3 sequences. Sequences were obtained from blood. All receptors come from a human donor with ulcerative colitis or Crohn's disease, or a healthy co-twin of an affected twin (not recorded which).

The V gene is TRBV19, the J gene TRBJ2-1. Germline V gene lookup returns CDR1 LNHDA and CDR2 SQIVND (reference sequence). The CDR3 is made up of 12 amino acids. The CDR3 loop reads CASSFSYNEQFF.

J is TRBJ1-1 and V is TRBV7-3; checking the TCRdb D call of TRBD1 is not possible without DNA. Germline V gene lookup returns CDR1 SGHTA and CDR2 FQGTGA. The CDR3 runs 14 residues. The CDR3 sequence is CASSPGHGNTEAFF. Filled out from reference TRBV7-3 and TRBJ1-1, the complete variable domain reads GAGVSQTPSNKVTEKGKYVELRCDPISGHTALYWYRQSLGQGPEFLIYFQGTGAADDSGLPNDRFFAVRPEGSVSTLKIQRTERGDSAVYLCASSPGHGNTEAFFGQGTRLTVV.

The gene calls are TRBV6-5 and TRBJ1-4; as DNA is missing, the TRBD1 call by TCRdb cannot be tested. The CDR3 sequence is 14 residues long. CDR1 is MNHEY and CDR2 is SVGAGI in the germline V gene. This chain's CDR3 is CASSTKNPSGTDHF.

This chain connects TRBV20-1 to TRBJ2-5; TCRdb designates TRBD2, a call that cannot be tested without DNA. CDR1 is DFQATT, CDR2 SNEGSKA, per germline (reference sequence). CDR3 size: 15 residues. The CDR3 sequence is CSASTLAGDQETQYF.

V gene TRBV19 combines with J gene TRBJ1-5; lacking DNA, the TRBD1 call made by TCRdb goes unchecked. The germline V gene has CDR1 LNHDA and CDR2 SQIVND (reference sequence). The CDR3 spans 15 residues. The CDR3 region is CASSREDLSNQPQHF.

The CDR3 loop is CATSDPGTSGRRTYNEQFF. The rearrangement links TRBV24-1 to TRBJ2-1; with no DNA, the TCRdb D assignment of TRBD2 cannot be verified. Germline assignment: CDR1 KGHDR and CDR2 SFDVKD. This CDR3 contains 19 residues.

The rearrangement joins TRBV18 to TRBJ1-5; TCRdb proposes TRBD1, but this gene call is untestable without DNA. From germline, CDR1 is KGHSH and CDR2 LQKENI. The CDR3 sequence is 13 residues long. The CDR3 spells CASSPSGVQPQHF. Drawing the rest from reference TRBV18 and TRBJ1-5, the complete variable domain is NAGVMQNPRHLVRRRGQEARLRCSPMKGHSHVYWYRQLPEEGLKFMVYLQKENIIDESGMPKERFSAEFPKEGPSILRIQQVVRGDSAAYFCASSPSGVQPQHFGDGTRLSIL.

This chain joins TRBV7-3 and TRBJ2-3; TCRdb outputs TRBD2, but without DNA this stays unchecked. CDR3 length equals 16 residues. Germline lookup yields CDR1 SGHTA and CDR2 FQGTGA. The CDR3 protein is CASSPRGSGVVDTQYF.

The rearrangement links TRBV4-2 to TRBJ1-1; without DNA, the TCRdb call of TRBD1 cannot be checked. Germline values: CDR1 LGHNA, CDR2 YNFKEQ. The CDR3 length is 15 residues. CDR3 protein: CASSPRRGAIGEAFF.

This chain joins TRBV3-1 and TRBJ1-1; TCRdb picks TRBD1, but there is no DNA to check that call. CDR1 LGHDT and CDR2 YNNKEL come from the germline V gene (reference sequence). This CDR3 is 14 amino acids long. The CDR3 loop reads CASSPYPESTEAFF. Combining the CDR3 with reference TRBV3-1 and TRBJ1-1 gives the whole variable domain DTAVSQTPKYLVTQMGNDKSIKCEQNLGHDTMYWYKQDSKKFLKIMFSYNNKELIINETVPNRFSPKSPDKAHLNLHINSLELGDSAVYFCASSPYPESTEAFFGQGTRLTVV.

CDR3 sequence reads: CASRGGSNTGELFF. The chain couples TRBV5-1 to TRBJ2-2; with no DNA, the TCRdb D assignment of TRBD1 cannot be verified. The CDR3 extends over 14 amino acids. The germline CDR1 and CDR2 sequences are SGHRS and YFSETQ.

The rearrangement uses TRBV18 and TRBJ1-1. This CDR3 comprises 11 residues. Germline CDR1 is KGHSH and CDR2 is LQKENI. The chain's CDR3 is CASSRRFEAFF. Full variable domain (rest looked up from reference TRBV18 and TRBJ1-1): NAGVMQNPRHLVRRRGQEARLRCSPMKGHSHVYWYRQLPEEGLKFMVYLQKENIIDESGMPKERFSAEFPKEGPSILRIQQVVRGDSAAYFCASSRRFEAFFGQGTRLTVV.

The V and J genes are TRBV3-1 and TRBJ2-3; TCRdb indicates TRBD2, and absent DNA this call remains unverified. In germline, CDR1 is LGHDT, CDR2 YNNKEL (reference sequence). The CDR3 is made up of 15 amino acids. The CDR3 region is CASSQDTGLAGVQYF.

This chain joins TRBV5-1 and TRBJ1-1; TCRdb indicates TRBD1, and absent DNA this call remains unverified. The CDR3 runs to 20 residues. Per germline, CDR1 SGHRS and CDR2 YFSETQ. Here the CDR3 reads CASSLRLFVGDRGPFTEAFF.

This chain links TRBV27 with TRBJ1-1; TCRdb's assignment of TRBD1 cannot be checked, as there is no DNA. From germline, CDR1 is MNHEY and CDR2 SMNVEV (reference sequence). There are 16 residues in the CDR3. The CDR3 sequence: CASTPLPGQVNTEAFF.

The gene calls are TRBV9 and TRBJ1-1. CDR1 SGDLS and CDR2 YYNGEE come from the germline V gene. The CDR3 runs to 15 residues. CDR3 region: CASSVGARENTEAFF.

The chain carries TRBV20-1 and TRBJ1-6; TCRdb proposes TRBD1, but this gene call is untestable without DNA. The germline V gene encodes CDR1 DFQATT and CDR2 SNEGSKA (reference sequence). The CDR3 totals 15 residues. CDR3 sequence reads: CSARDRRQNNSPLHF.

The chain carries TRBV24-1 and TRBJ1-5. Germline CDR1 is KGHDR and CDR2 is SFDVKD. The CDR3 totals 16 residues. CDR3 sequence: CATSEPGPVSNQPQHF.

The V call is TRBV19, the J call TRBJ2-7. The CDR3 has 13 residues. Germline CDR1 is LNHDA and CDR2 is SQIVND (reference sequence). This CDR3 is CASAKGISYEQYF.

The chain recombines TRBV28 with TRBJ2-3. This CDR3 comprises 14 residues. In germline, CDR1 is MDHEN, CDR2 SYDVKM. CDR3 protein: CASCVSNPTNTQYF.

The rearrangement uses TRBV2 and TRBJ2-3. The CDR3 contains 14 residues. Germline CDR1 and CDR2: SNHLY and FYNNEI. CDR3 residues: CASSEVPITDTQYF.

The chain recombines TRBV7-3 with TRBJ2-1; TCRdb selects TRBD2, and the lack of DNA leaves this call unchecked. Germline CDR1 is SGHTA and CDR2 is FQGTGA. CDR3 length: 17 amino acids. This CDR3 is CASSLKGRTKTYNEQFF.

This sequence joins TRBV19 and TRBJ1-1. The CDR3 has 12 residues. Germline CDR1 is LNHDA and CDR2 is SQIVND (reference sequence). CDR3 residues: CASSPVNTEAFF.

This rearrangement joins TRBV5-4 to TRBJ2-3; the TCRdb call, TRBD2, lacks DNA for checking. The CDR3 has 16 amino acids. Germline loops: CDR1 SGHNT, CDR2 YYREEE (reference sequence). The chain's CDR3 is CASSDRTSGSTDTQYF.

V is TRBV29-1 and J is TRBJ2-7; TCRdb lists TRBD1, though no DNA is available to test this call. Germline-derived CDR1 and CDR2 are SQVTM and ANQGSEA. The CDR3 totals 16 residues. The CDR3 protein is CSVWTATGSGVGEQYF.

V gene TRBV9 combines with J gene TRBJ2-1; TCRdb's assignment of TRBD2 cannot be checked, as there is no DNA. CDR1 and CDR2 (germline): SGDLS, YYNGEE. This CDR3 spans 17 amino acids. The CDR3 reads CASSSSLQGSSYNEQFF.

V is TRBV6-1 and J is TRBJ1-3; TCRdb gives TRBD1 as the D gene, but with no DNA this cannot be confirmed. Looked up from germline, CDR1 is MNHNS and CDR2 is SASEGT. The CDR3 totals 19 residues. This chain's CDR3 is CASSRIGATSRNSGNTIYF.

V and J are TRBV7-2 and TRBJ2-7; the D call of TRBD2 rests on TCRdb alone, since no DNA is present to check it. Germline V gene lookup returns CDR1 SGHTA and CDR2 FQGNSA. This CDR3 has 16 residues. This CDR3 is CASSPTFTGGTYEQYF.

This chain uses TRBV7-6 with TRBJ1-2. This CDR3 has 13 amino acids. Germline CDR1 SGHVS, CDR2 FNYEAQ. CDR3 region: CASSLAQNYGYTF.

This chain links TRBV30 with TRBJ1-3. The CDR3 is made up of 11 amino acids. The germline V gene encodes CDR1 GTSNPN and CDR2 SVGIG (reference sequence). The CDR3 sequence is CAFTDVNTIYF. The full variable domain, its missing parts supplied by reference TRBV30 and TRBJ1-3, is SQTIHQWPATLVQPVGSPLSLECTVEGTSNPNLYWYRQAAGRGLQLLFYSVGIGQISSEVPQNLSASRPQDRQFILSSKKLLLSDSGFYLCAFTDVNTIYFGEGSWLTVV.

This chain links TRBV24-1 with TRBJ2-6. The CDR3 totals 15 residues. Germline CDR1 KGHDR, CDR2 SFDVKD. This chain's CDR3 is CATSDRQSGANVLTF.